The 5 T cell receptor beta chains given below trace back to one sample, sequenced in a study of cytomegalovirus exposure and HLA in healthy donors. Vbeta (60) and Jbeta (13) primers were used in the PCR. The repertoire was sequenced with immunoSEQ multiplex PCR; TCRdb's copy has only in-frame clones and lacks some. The table includes 140,000 or so clones, 60% to 80% detected once. The sample comprised PBMCs. The source of these receptors is a woman in her thirties in good health and CMV-seronegative.

This sequence joins TRBV29-1 and TRBJ2-3; TRBD1 aligns across 10 bases. Per the germline V gene, CDR1 is SQVTM and CDR2 is ANQGSEA. This CDR3 is 17 amino acids long. Losses at the gene ends were 1 base for V and 3 bases for J; bases not matched to a gene: 10. The DNA for the CDR3 is TGCAGCGTTGAAGGGGGACAGGGGTCTCGGGGGACAGATACGCAGTATTTT. Its protein product is CSVEGGQGSRGTDTQYF.

The chain uses TRBV7-2 and TRBJ1-2; 8 bases match TRBD1. The CDR3 is 14 amino acids. Per germline, CDR1 SGHTA and CDR2 FQGNSA. J lost 4 bases, V lost 1 base, and 2 bases had no gene match. CDR3 DNA: TGTGCCAGCAGCTTAGGGGACAGGCTCTATGGCTACACCTTC. This codes for CASSLGDRLYGYTF.

V gene TRBV28 combines with J gene TRBJ1-3; 10 nucleotides line up with TRBD1. The V gene's germline CDR1 is MDHEN and CDR2 SYDVKM. CDR3 length: 14 residues. V gave up 2 bases and J gave up 7 bases; unmatched junction bases: 2. The CDR3 here is CASSLRDRGNTIYF. In nucleotides, the CDR3 is TGTGCCAGCAGTTTACGGGACAGGGGTAACACCATATATTTT. The full variable domain, with the rest looked up from reference TRBV28 and TRBJ1-3, is DVKVTQSSRYLVKRTGEKVFLECVQDMDHENMFWYRQDPGLGLRLIYFSYDVKMKEKGDIPEGYSVSREKKERFSLILESASTNQTSMYLCASSLRDRGNTIYFGEGSWLTVV.

This sequence joins TRBV5-4 and TRBJ1-2; 10 bases line up with TRBD1. V lost 4 bases to trimming and J lost 0 bases; unmatched junction nucleotides: 9. CDR3 length: 17 residues. Germline values: CDR1 SGHNT, CDR2 YYREEE (reference sequence). The CDR3 spells CASSPTGGTGTNYGYTF. The CDR3 DNA reads TGTGCCAGCAGCCCGACAGGGGGCACGGGTACTAACTATGGCTACACCTTC.

V gene TRBV4-1 combines with J gene TRBJ2-5, with TRBD1 matching 7 bases. Trimming at V came to 0 bases and at J to 4 bases, leaving 11 bases not matched to a gene. CDR3 size: 17 residues. CDR1 is MGHRA, CDR2 YSYEKL, per germline. The CDR3 coding sequence is TGCGCCAGCAGCCAAGATCGAAAAGGGGGCGTCGGAGAGACCCAGTACTTC. It translates to CASSQDRKGGVGETQYF.